This TCR beta chain came from a study of T cells after yellow fever vaccination. This CDR3 region has 13 residues. Germline loops: CDR1 SNHLY, CDR2 FYNNEI. V gave up 3 bases and J gave up 0 bases, with 5 bases separating them. At least ten counts were recorded for this clonotype. TCRdb processed the 5' RACE reads anew with MiXCR; each CDR3 protein has one entry. This table has 100,000 to 150,000 distinct CDR3 sequences, around 7.7% appearing once. The chain has TRBV2 and TRBJ1-2; D is unresolved. The source is a man in his late teens or twenties who received the YFV17D yellow fever vaccine. The sequencing here drew on CD4+ T cells sorted from PBMCs, taken approximately 11 days after the first yellow fever vaccination. The CDR3 sequence: CASSDSPNYGYTF. CDR3 DNA sequence: TGTGCCAGCAGTGACAGCCCTAACTATGGCTACACCTTC.